The 30 T cell receptor beta chains listed next were all sequenced from one sample in a study of siplizumab effects on memory and regulatory T cells. The method was immunoSEQ multiplex PCR; TCRdb's version includes in-frame clones alone and lacks a portion of them. The data hold around 100,000 clones, with about nine tenths observed a single time. Sequencing used CD4+ T cells sorted from blood. These receptors came from a human donor in good health. Some clones in this sample may be carry-over from other donors' samples.

V usage is TRBV27 and J usage is TRBJ1-2; D might be TRBD1 (6 bases). Trimming cost V 6 bases and J 4 bases, with 18 bases left between them. The CDR3 consists of 15 residues. Germline CDR1 MNHEY, CDR2 SMNVEV (reference sequence). CDR3 coding DNA: TGTGCCAGCAGCTCTACCGACAGGTACTCCTATGGCTACACCTTC. This gives the protein CASSSTDRYSYGYTF.

CDR3 coding DNA: TGCGCCAGCAGCCAGGGTAGACAGGGGAGTCAGCCCCAGCATTTT. This sequence encodes CASSQGRQGSQPQHF. The rearrangement links TRBV4-1 to TRBJ1-5, with TRBD1 matching 8 bases. V lost 3 bases, J lost 6 bases, and 7 bases stayed unmatched. There are 15 residues in the CDR3. Germline CDR1 MGHRA, CDR2 YSYEKL.

DNA of the CDR3: TGTGCCAGCAGCTTAGGGACCACTAGCACAGATACGCAGTATTTT. Protein sequence: CASSLGTTSTDTQYF. V and J are TRBV11-3 and TRBJ2-3; no clear D gene. V lost 1 base and J 0 bases, leaving 8 bases between the germline ends. The CDR3 is made up of 15 amino acids. The V gene's germline CDR1 is SGHNT and CDR2 YENEEA. Supplemented by reference TRBV11-3 and TRBJ2-3, the full variable domain reads EAGVVQSPRYKIIEKKQPVAFWCNPISGHNTLYWYLQNLGQGPELLIRYENEEAVDDSQLPKDRFSAERLKGVDSTLKIQPAELGDSAVYLCASSLGTTSTDTQYFGPGTRLTVL.

The gene calls are TRBV6-1 and TRBJ1-1; 9 nucleotides match TRBD1. After removal of 4 bases from V and 1 base from J, the junction contained 4 bases not matched to a gene. Germline assignment: CDR1 MNHNS and CDR2 SASEGT. The CDR3 contains 15 residues. The CDR3 DNA sequence: TGTGCCAGCAGTGCCCCGGGACAGGGGAACACTGAAGCTTTCTTT. The encoded protein is CASSAPGQGNTEAFF.

The rearrangement joins TRBV19 to TRBJ1-5; the match to TRBD1 covers 9 bases. Germline assignment: CDR1 LNHDA and CDR2 SQIVND (reference sequence). This CDR3 is 13 amino acids long. V lost 8 bases and J lost 4; bases outside the gene matches: 3. For the CDR3, the DNA is TGTGCCAGTGCGGGACAGGGAAATCAGCCCCAGCATTTT. It encodes CASAGQGNQPQHF.

The V gene is TRBV6-1, the J gene TRBJ2-7, with a weak D call TRBD2 (6 bases). This CDR3 comprises 14 residues. The germline gives CDR1 MNHNS, CDR2 SASEGT. Trimming stripped 7 bases from V and 2 bases from J, with 15 bases between. The CDR3 bases are TGTGCCAGCACCGGATCCTGGGGGGCCTACGAGCAGTACTTC. As protein: CASTGSWGAYEQYF.

This chain joins TRBV5-4 and TRBJ1-2; maybe TRBD1 (6 bases). CDR3 size: 14 residues. V dropped 5 bases and J dropped 3 bases, with 14 bases sitting between them. Germline V CDR1 and CDR2: SGHNT, YYREEE (reference sequence). The CDR3 region is CASSVGASDYGYTF. CDR3 DNA: TGTGCCAGCAGTGTGGGGGCCAGTGACTATGGCTACACCTTC.

The rearrangement uses TRBV5-6 and TRBJ1-2, with D unclear. This CDR3 region has 12 residues. Trimming shortened V by 0 bases and J by 8 bases, and 8 bases separated the two germline ends. CDR1 and CDR2 from the germline V gene are SGHDT and YYEEEE. The DNA for the CDR3 is TGTGCCAGCAGCTTGGTATCGGTGGGCTACACCTTC. Protein sequence: CASSLVSVGYTF.

This sequence joins TRBV2 and TRBJ2-5, with D perhaps being TRBD1 or TRBD2 (5 bases each). The CDR3 consists of 14 residues. Trimming pared 5 bases from V and 0 bases from J, leaving 10 bases between. The germline gives CDR1 SNHLY, CDR2 FYNNEI. CDR3 sequence reads: CASSRGANQETQYF. CDR3 nucleotides: TGTGCCAGCAGTCGAGGGGCAAACCAAGAGACCCAGTACTTC.

V usage is TRBV21-1 and J usage is TRBJ2-3; TRBD2, the table's D call, lacks a check against the DNA. TRBV21-1 is flagged as a pseudogene. The CDR3 is 15 amino acids. The CDR3 loop reads CASSKGAGVSDTQYF. CDR3 nucleotide sequence: TGTGCCAGCAGCAAAGGGGCGGGAGTGTCAGATACGCAGTATTTT.

The genes are TRBV27 and TRBJ1-1; the D gene is possibly TRBD1 (6 bases). The CDR3 has 13 amino acids. V lost 7 bases, J lost 5 bases, and 14 bases lay in between. The V gene's germline CDR1 is MNHEY and CDR2 SMNVEV (reference sequence). In nucleotides, the CDR3 is TGTGCCAGCAATACAGGGTCTGGAACTGAAGCTTTCTTT. Amino acids: CASNTGSGTEAFF.

The chain has TRBV19 and TRBJ2-4; D remains unclear. The CDR3 covers 14 residues. Trimming cost V 2 bases and J 1 base, with 6 bases left between them. CDR1 is LNHDA, CDR2 SQIVND, per germline (reference sequence). The CDR3 nucleotides read TGTGCCAGTAGTATATCGGAGGCCAAAAACATTCAGTACTTC. The encoded protein is CASSISEAKNIQYF.

Worth noting for this clone: The junction and the germline gene differ at one end; a read error may be behind it. The V call is TRBV9, the J call TRBJ2-2, with D possibly TRBD2 on 6 matching bases. The CDR3 has 13 residues. Germline V gene data show CDR1 as SGDLS and CDR2 as YYNGEE. The CDR3 loop reads CASNPSEGGELFF. In nucleotides, the CDR3 is TGTGCTAGCAATCCTAGCGAAGGCGGGGAGCTGTTTTTT.

The rearrangement joins TRBV28 to TRBJ2-6; maybe TRBD1 (6 bases). This CDR3 spans 15 amino acids. Per germline, CDR1 MDHEN and CDR2 SYDVKM. V lost 6 bases and J 2 bases, leaving 11 bases between the germline ends. CDR3 bases: TGTGCCAGCAGGGACAGAAGGGCTGGGGCCAACGTCCTGACTTTC. This translates into CASRDRRAGANVLTF. Complete variable domain (other parts from reference TRBV28 and TRBJ2-6): DVKVTQSSRYLVKRTGEKVFLECVQDMDHENMFWYRQDPGLGLRLIYFSYDVKMKEKGDIPEGYSVSREKKERFSLILESASTNQTSMYLCASRDRRAGANVLTFGAGSRLTVL.

The V call is TRBV19, the J call TRBJ2-7; D might be TRBD2 (5 bases). V lost 3 bases and J 6 bases, leaving 9 bases between the germline ends. This CDR3 is built from 12 residues. Per the germline V gene, CDR1 is LNHDA and CDR2 is SQIVND (reference sequence). CDR3 region: CASSIIEGEQYF. The CDR3 nucleotides are TGTGCCAGTAGTATTATAGAGGGCGAGCAGTACTTC. Based on the CDR3 plus reference TRBV19 and TRBJ2-7, the full variable domain is DGGITQSPKYLFRKEGQNVTLSCEQNLNHDAMYWYRQDPGQGLRLIYYSQIVNDFQKGDIAEGYSVSREKKESFPLTVTSAQKNPTAFYLCASSIIEGEQYFGPGTRLTVT.

The rearrangement joins TRBV9 to TRBJ1-2; 7 bases fit TRBD1. This CDR3 comprises 14 residues. Germline CDR1 SGDLS, CDR2 YYNGEE. The trim removed 0 bases at V and 4 bases at J, leaving 3 bases unmatched. The CDR3 is CASSVEGQPYGYTF. The CDR3 DNA sequence: TGTGCCAGCAGCGTAGAGGGACAGCCCTATGGCTACACCTTC.

V usage is TRBV19 and J usage is TRBJ2-1, with a weak D call TRBD2 (5 bases). Germline values: CDR1 LNHDA, CDR2 SQIVND (reference sequence). V lost 6 bases and J 9 bases, leaving 18 bases between the germline ends. The CDR3 length is 14 residues. The DNA for the CDR3 is TGTGCCAGTAGGACTAAGCTTAACAGAGGTGAGCAGTTCTTC. The encoded protein is CASRTKLNRGEQFF. Supplemented by reference TRBV19 and TRBJ2-1, the full variable domain reads DGGITQSPKYLFRKEGQNVTLSCEQNLNHDAMYWYRQDPGQGLRLIYYSQIVNDFQKGDIAEGYSVSREKKESFPLTVTSAQKNPTAFYLCASRTKLNRGEQFFGPGTRLTVL.

The chain recombines TRBV11-2 with TRBJ2-3; TRBD2 matches 8 bases. J was trimmed by 4 bases and V by 0 bases; bases with no gene match: 3. The CDR3 consists of 15 residues. Per the germline V gene, CDR1 is SGHAT and CDR2 is FQNNGV. The CDR3 protein is CASSLDGRGADTQYF. For the CDR3, the DNA is TGTGCCAGCAGCTTAGACGGGAGGGGGGCAGATACGCAGTATTTT.

The chain carries TRBV7-9 and TRBJ2-5; D is undetermined. The CDR3 spans 11 residues. CDR1 is SEHNR, CDR2 FQNEAQ, per germline (reference sequence). Deletions cut 7 bases from V and 5 bases from J, with 8 bases between. CDR3 protein: CASKETETQYF. In DNA form, the CDR3 reads TGTGCCAGCAAGGAGACGGAGACCCAGTACTTC.

The chain couples TRBV6-1 to TRBJ2-5; D unclear. Germline assignment: CDR1 MNHNS and CDR2 SASEGT. V was shortened by 6 bases and J by 5 bases, with 19 bases between the two germline ends. This CDR3 is 15 amino acids long. CDR3 residues: CASRTDWSRFETQYF. The CDR3 DNA follows: TGTGCCAGCAGGACGGATTGGAGCCGTTTCGAGACCCAGTACTTC.

CDR3 sequence reads: CASSQGTNIQYF. The CDR3 region has the DNA TGTGCCAGTAGCCAGGGGACGAACATTCAGTACTTC. The chain has TRBV19 and TRBJ2-4; D is perhaps TRBD1 (6 bases). Between the trimmed V and J ends, which lost 6 bases and 7 bases, there was a span of 10 bases. Germline CDR1 reads LNHDA; CDR2 reads SQIVND (reference sequence). The CDR3 is 12 residues long.

V gene TRBV12-5 combines with J gene TRBJ1-1; maybe TRBD1 (6 bases). Trimming shortened V by 2 bases and J by 1 base, and 17 bases separated the two germline ends. The germline CDR1 and CDR2 sequences are LGHNT and FRNRAP. The CDR3 contains 17 residues. The CDR3: CASGLHLGGPRNTEAFF. The DNA of the CDR3 is TGTGCTAGTGGTTTGCACCTCGGGGGCCCTAGGAACACTGAAGCTTTCTTT.

The genes are TRBV6-1 and TRBJ1-2; D is ambiguous. Looked up from germline, CDR1 is MNHNS and CDR2 is SASEGT. The V and J ends lost 0 bases and 4 bases respectively, with 21 bases between them. CDR3 size: 18 residues. CDR3 amino acids: CASSEALQRAYDAYGYTF. The CDR3 DNA reads TGTGCCAGCAGTGAAGCGCTTCAAAGGGCCTACGACGCCTATGGCTACACCTTC.

CDR3 DNA sequence: TGTGCCAGCAGCCAATACAGGCTCCGCTCTGGGGCCAACGTCCTGACTTTC. Encoded protein: CASSQYRLRSGANVLTF. The chain employs TRBV14 and TRBJ2-6, with D perhaps matching TRBD1 (5 bases). The CDR3 has 17 residues. Trimming took off 2 bases at V and 0 bases at J, with 11 bases between the two ends. Germline loops: CDR1 SGHDN, CDR2 FVKESK. Filled out from reference TRBV14 and TRBJ2-6, the complete variable domain reads EAGVTQFPSHSVIEKGQTVTLRCDPISGHDNLYWYRRVMGKEIKFLLHFVKESKQDESGMPNNRFLAERTGGTYSTLKVQPAELEDSGVYFCASSQYRLRSGANVLTFGAGSRLTVL.

The chain is built from TRBV18 and TRBJ1-6, with D perhaps matching TRBD1 (6 bases). The CDR3 is 14 amino acids. The V gene's germline CDR1 is KGHSH and CDR2 LQKENI. V was cut by 4 bases and J by 15 bases, with 19 bases left in between. DNA for the CDR3: TGTGCCAGCTCACAGACAGGACAGATCGAATTCCTCCACTTT. Protein product: CASSQTGQIEFLHF.

Only one count was recorded for this clone. The chain uses TRBV5-1 and TRBJ2-3; perhaps TRBD2 as D (5 bases). This CDR3 contains 13 residues. V was cut by 7 bases and J by 3 bases, with 12 bases left in between. Germline V gene data show CDR1 as SGHRS and CDR2 as YFSETQ. The CDR3 protein is CASVEGRTDTQYF. CDR3 nucleotides: TGCGCCAGCGTTGAGGGCCGTACAGATACGCAGTATTTT.

CDR3 DNA sequence: TGTGCCAGCAGTTACTCAGGGACAGCTAACTATGGCTACACCTTC. It is translated as CASSYSGTANYGYTF. The rearrangement links TRBV6-5 to TRBJ1-2, with 7 positions matching TRBD1. There are 15 residues in the CDR3. The V gene's germline CDR1 is MNHEY and CDR2 SVGAGI. The J segment lost 0 bases and the V segment lost 0 bases, leaving 1 base of the junction unmatched.

The V call is TRBV28, the J call TRBJ2-5; 12 bases line up with TRBD1. V shed 6 bases, J shed 4 bases, and the junction held 6 bases outside the gene matches. This CDR3 comprises 15 residues. Germline values: CDR1 MDHEN, CDR2 SYDVKM. The CDR3 spells CASRPGGQGAETQYF. In DNA, the CDR3 is TGTGCCAGCAGGCCAGGGGGACAGGGGGCAGAGACCCAGTACTTC.

This chain links TRBV7-9 with TRBJ1-1; 9 bases are shared with TRBD1. Germline trimming cut 7 bases from V and 5 bases from J; bases unmatched to any gene: 5. The CDR3 length is 13 residues. CDR1 SEHNR and CDR2 FQNEAQ come from the germline V gene (reference sequence). Written as DNA, the CDR3 is TGTGCCAGCACAAACAGGGGGCGAACTGAAGCTTTCTTT. This gives the protein CASTNRGRTEAFF. Full variable domain (remainder filled in from reference TRBV7-9 and TRBJ1-1): DTGVSQNPRHKITKRGQNVTFRCDPISEHNRLYWYRQTLGQGPEFLTYFQNEAQLEKSRLLSDRFSAERPKGSFSTLEIQRTEQGDSAMYLCASTNRGRTEAFFGQGTRLTVV.

This chain links TRBV19 with TRBJ1-2, with D unresolved. CDR3 length: 14 residues. CDR1 is LNHDA and CDR2 is SQIVND in the germline V gene (reference sequence). Trimming pared 3 bases from V and 2 bases from J, leaving 10 bases between. CDR3 sequence (DNA): TGTGCCAGTAGTATTGTTCGACCAAACTATGGCTACACCTTC. Amino acids: CASSIVRPNYGYTF.